Listed below are T cell receptor beta chains from one sample, sequenced in a study of Tregs in tolerant kidney transplant recipients. Only in-frame clones appear in the TCRdb table, and some are missing; sequencing was by immunoSEQ multiplex PCR. The data contain some 90,000 clones, around nine tenths of them singletons. The specimen was CD8+ T cells from blood. The receptors derive from a human donor in good health. The conserved cysteine and the conserved F or W are not part of the CDR3 here. The order of the fields is CDR3 protein, V gene, J gene.

CDR3: ASSEGTRAYEQY
V: TRBV2
J: TRBJ2-7

CDR3: ASSEPITGELF
V: TRBV10-2
J: TRBJ2-2

CDR3: SMEGMQGSSYNEQF
V: TRBV29-1
J: TRBJ2-1

CDR3: ASSLVAAGYGYT
V: TRBV5-6
J: TRBJ1-2

CDR3: ASSLAENTEAF
V: TRBV5-1
J: TRBJ1-1

CDR3: ASSFGRGPPEAF
V: TRBV5-4
J: TRBJ1-1

CDR3: ASNPGQDYEQY
V: TRBV5-1
J: TRBJ2-7

CDR3: ASSVGVRETYEQY
V: TRBV9
J: TRBJ2-7

CDR3: ASSLGIIPLNTGELF
V: TRBV13
J: TRBJ2-2

CDR3: ASSHGPEQF
V: TRBV4-3
J: TRBJ2-1

CDR3: ASSPGQGDTEAF
V: TRBV5-8
J: TRBJ1-1

CDR3: ASSEALGGGATDTQY
V: TRBV6-1
J: TRBJ2-3

CDR3: ASSLGTGTTDEKLF
V: TRBV7-9
J: TRBJ1-4

CDR3: ASSSPGQGVHYEQY
V: TRBV5-4
J: TRBJ2-7

CDR3: ASSHRGIGGYT
V: TRBV23-1
J: TRBJ1-2

CDR3: ASSPSSTEAF
V: TRBV5-4
J: TRBJ1-1

CDR3: AWSVGRNGELF
V: TRBV30
J: TRBJ2-2

CDR3: ASSYTGTGELF
V: TRBV6-4
J: TRBJ2-2

CDR3: ASSPSGASQSPEQY
V: TRBV4-1
J: TRBJ2-7

CDR3: ASSLGDSTGELF
V: TRBV5-1
J: TRBJ2-2

CDR3: ASSLVEGSYT
V: TRBV5-1
J: TRBJ1-2

CDR3: ASSQGLAGTNTGELF
V: TRBV4-1
J: TRBJ2-2

CDR3: ASSQDRANTEAF
V: TRBV4-2
J: TRBJ1-1

CDR3: ASSPGLAGAVDEQY
V: TRBV7-9
J: TRBJ2-7

CDR3: ASRWTQAPNEQF
V: TRBV19
J: TRBJ2-1

CDR3: ASSGLTGGRDTQY
V: TRBV11-2
J: TRBJ2-3

CDR3: ASSSRDTTTYEQY
V: TRBV7-6
J: TRBJ2-7

CDR3: ASSPTSTSYEQY
V: TRBV5-6
J: TRBJ2-7

CDR3: ASSYTNTEAF
V: TRBV6-6
J: TRBJ1-1

CDR3: ASSGTGEALGSPLH
V: TRBV2
J: TRBJ1-6

CDR3: ASSLDGYGYT
V: TRBV11-2
J: TRBJ1-2

CDR3: ASSTLAGANTGELF
V: TRBV18
J: TRBJ2-2

CDR3: ASSQAKTGAYEQY
V: TRBV4-1
J: TRBJ2-7

CDR3: ASSRERHYGYT
V: TRBV27
J: TRBJ1-2

CDR3: ASSIDLGTNTEAF
V: TRBV19
J: TRBJ1-1

CDR3: ASMFSGSLTDTQY
V: TRBV27
J: TRBJ2-3

CDR3: ASSLRWVSGRQRAETQY
V: TRBV5-6
J: TRBJ2-5

CDR3: ASSIITGATGELF
V: TRBV19
J: TRBJ2-2